The T cell receptor (beta chain) described here comes from a study of spatial heterogeneity in lung cancer. The time point: sample taken at primary tumor resection. Without sorting, whole RNA was sequenced from tumor, nontumor lung or frozen PBMC. Untreated early-stage non-small cell lung cancer patients, approximately 76 in total, were the donors. The sample holds a few counts of this clonotype. MiXCR, run by TCRdb on the 5' RACE reads, gives a single entry per CDR3 protein. The table includes 10,000 to 15,000 distinct CDR3 sequences, 12% to 15% detected once. V shed 4 bases, J shed 8 bases, and the junction held 10 bases outside the gene matches. Germline V gene sequence: CDR1 SGHAT, CDR2 FQNNGV. The CDR3 spans 16 residues.

The chain combines TRBV11-2 with TRBJ2-1; 11 bases fit TRBD2. The specimen was PBMCs, collected at surgery. The TCR comes from a male donor with early-stage non-small cell lung cancer. CDR3 residues: CASSSLAGGPEYEQFF. CDR3 in DNA: TGTGCCAGCAGCTCGTTAGCGGGGGGGCCGGAGTATGAGCAGTTCTTC.